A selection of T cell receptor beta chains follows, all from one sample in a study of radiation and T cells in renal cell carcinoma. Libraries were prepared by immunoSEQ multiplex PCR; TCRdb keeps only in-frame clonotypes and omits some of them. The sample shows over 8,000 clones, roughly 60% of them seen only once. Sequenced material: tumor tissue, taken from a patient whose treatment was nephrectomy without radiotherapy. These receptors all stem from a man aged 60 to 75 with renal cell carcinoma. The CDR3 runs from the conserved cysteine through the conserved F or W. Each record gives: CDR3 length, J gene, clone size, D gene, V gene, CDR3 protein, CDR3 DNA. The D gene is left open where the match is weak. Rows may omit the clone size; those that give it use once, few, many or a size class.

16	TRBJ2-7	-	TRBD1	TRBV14	CASSLLGQGASSEQYF	TGTGCCAGCAGCCTCCTTGGACAGGGGGCTTCTAGCGAGCAGTACTTC
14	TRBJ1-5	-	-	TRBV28	CASGPSSGGQPQHF	TGTGCCAGCGGGCCCAGCTCGGGGGGTCAGCCCCAGCATTTT
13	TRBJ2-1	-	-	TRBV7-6	CASSLVVGGEQFF	TGTGCCAGCAGCTTAGTGGTGGGAGGTGAGCAGTTCTTC
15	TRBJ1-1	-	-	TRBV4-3	CASSQWVGGGTEAFF	TGCGCCAGCAGCCAATGGGTGGGGGGAGGCACTGAAGCTTTCTTT
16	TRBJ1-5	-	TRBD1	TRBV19	CASSRPRDRGYQPQHF	TGTGCCAGTAGTAGACCAAGGGACAGGGGGTATCAGCCCCAGCATTTT
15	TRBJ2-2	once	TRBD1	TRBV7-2	CASRPTGGNTGELFF	TGTGCCAGCAGGCCGACAGGGGGCAATACCGGGGAGCTGTTTTTT
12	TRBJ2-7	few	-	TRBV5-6	CASSLATYEQYF	TGTGCCAGCAGCTTGGCCACCTACGAGCAGTACTTC
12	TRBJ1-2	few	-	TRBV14	CASSQAPWGYTF	TGTGCCAGCAGCCAAGCCCCCTGGGGCTACACCTTC
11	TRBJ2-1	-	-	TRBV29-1	CSALRVDEQFF	TGCAGCGCCCTGAGGGTCGATGAGCAGTTCTTC
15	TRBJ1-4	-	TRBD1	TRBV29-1	CSVIRDRGQNEKLFF	TGCAGCGTAATCCGGGACAGGGGGCAGAATGAAAAACTGTTTTTT
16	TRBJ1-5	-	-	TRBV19	CASSIFGGAKGQPQHF	TGTGCCAGTAGTATTTTTGGGGGAGCTAAAGGTCAGCCCCAGCATTTT
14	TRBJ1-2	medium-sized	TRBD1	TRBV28	CASSTGGGLWGYTF	TGTGCCAGCAGTACAGGGGGCGGGTTGTGGGGCTACACCTTC
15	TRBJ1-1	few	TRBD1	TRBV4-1	CASSRSGQALTEAFF	TGCGCCAGCAGCCGGTCAGGACAGGCTTTGACTGAAGCTTTCTTT
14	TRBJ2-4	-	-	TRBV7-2	CASSLAASRSIQYF	TGTGCCAGCAGCTTAGCAGCTAGCCGTAGCATTCAGTACTTC
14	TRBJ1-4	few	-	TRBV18	CASSPRGSDEKLFF	TGTGCCAGCTCACCACGAGGGTCGGATGAAAAACTGTTTTTT
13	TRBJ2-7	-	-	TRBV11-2	CASSPGPTYEQYF	TGTGCCAGCAGCCCAGGGCCTACCTACGAGCAGTACTTC
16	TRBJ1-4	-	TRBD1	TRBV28	CASSLRRGTGTEKLFF	TGTGCCAGCAGTTTAAGGCGGGGGACAGGGACTGAAAAACTGTTTTTT
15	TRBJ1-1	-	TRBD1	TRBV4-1	CASSHSGTGDTEAFF	TGCGCCAGCAGCCATTCCGGGACAGGGGACACTGAAGCTTTCTTT
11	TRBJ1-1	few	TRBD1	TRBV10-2	CASSESGQGHF	TGCGCCAGCAGTGAGTCGGGACAGGGTCACTTT
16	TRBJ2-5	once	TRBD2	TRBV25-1	CASSGLARYDQETQYF	TGTGCCAGCAGTGGACTAGCGAGATATGACCAAGAGACCCAGTACTTC
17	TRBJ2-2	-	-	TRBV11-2	CASTLSLGHANTGELFF	TGTGCCAGCACCCTGTCCTTGGGGCATGCAAACACCGGGGAGCTGTTTTTT
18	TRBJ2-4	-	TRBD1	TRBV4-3	CASSQSGQGNLAKNIQYF	TGCGCCAGCAGCCAATCGGGACAGGGTAACTTAGCCAAAAACATTCAGTACTTC
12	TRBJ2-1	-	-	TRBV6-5	CASTDPQTRQFF	TGTGCCAGCACCGACCCGCAAACACGGCAGTTCTTC
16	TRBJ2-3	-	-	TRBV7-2	CASSLEGGPFTDTQYF	TGTGCCAGCAGCTTAGAGGGCGGACCTTTCACAGATACGCAGTATTTT
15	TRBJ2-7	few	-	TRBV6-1	CASRKDRSGTYEQYF	TGTGCCAGCAGGAAAGACAGATCGGGCACCTACGAGCAGTACTTC